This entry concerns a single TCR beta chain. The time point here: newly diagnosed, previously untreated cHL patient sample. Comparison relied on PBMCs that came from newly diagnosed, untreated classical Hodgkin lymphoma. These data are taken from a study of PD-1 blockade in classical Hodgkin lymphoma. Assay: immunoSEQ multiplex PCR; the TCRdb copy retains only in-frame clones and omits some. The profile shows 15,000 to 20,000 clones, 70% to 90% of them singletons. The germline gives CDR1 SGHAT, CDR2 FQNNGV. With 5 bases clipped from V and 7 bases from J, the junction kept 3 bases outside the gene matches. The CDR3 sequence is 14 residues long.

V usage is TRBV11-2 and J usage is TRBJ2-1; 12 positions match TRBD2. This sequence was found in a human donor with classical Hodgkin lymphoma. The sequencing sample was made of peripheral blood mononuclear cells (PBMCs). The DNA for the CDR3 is TGTGCCAGCAGCCCTAGCGGGAGGGCTAATGAGCAGTTCTTC. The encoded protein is CASSPSGRANEQFF. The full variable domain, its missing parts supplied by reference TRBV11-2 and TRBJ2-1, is EAGVAQSPRYKIIEKRQSVAFWCNPISGHATLYWYQQILGQGPKLLIQFQNNGVVDDSQLPKDRFSAERLKGVDSTLKIQPAKLEDSAVYLCASSPSGRANEQFFGPGTRLTVL.